The 32 T cell receptor beta chains below were found in one sample sequenced in a study of TIL therapy for anti-PD-1-resistant metastatic lung cancer. Sequencing used immunoSEQ v3. Profiled with immunoSEQ multiplex PCR; TCRdb holds only in-frame clones, not every one. The table lists some 32,000 clones, about 80% of them singletons. The time point was: pre-treatment sample, taken before nivolumab and TIL therapy. Source: blood, taken at baseline. These receptors came from a woman aged 25-85 years with non-small cell lung cancer.

The genes are TRBV15 and TRBJ1-2, with 12 bases fitting TRBD1. The CDR3 is 16 residues long. Losses at the gene ends were 4 bases for V and 3 bases for J; bases not matched to a gene: 6. The V gene's germline CDR1 is LNHNV and CDR2 YYDKDF (reference sequence). The CDR3 region is CATSNPGTGGDYGYTF. CDR3 in DNA: TGTGCCACCAGCAACCCCGGGACAGGGGGCGACTATGGCTACACCTTC.

This chain connects TRBV5-8 to TRBJ2-7; D call uncertain. The CDR3 has 12 amino acids. V was pared by 2 bases and J by 6 bases, with 9 bases between. The germline V gene has CDR1 SGHTS and CDR2 YDEGEE. CDR3 sequence: CASSFTSREQYF. The CDR3 DNA is TGTGCCAGCAGCTTTACTTCCCGCGAGCAGTACTTC. Based on the CDR3 plus reference TRBV5-8 and TRBJ2-7, the full variable domain is EAGVTQSPTHLIKTRGQQATLRCSPISGHTSVYWYQQALGLGLQFLLWYDEGEERNRGNFPPRFSGRQFPNYSSELNVNALELEDSALYLCASSFTSREQYFGPGTRLTVT.

The chain uses TRBV6-4 and TRBJ2-3; D possibly corresponds to TRBD2 (5 bases). Germline CDR1 MRHNA, CDR2 SNTAGT. This CDR3 spans 11 amino acids. V dropped 9 bases and J dropped 2 bases, with 6 bases sitting between them. As DNA, the CDR3 is TGTGCCAGGGAGGACACAGATACGCAGTATTTT. This codes for CAREDTDTQYF.

The rearrangement joins TRBV5-5 to TRBJ1-1; D is perhaps TRBD1 (5 bases). This CDR3 region has 16 residues. With 4 bases removed from V and 0 bases from J, the gap between germline ends came to 16 bases. CDR1 SGHKS and CDR2 YYEKEE come from the germline V gene (reference sequence). Here the CDR3 reads CASSQRTLGVNTEAFF. In nucleotides, the CDR3 is TGTGCCAGCAGCCAAAGGACCTTAGGGGTGAACACTGAAGCTTTCTTT.

V usage is TRBV6-1 and J usage is TRBJ2-1; D might be TRBD1 (6 bases). The CDR3 length is 17 residues. Trimming stripped 4 bases from V and 0 bases from J, with 16 bases between. The V gene's germline CDR1 is MNHNS and CDR2 SASEGT. DNA for the CDR3: TGTGCCAGCAGTGCCGTCCGACAGGCGAGCTCCTACAATGAGCAGTTCTTC. It is translated as CASSAVRQASSYNEQFF.

V usage is TRBV19 and J usage is TRBJ2-7, with 9 bases that match TRBD1. From germline, CDR1 is LNHDA and CDR2 SQIVND (reference sequence). This CDR3 contains 14 residues. V lost 9 bases, J lost 1 base, and 7 bases stayed unmatched. CDR3 sequence: CASRPGQGSYEQYF. The DNA of the CDR3 is TGTGCCAGCCGTCCGGGACAGGGATCCTACGAGCAGTACTTC.

The rearrangement links TRBV2 to TRBJ1-1; D might be TRBD1 (5 bases). Germline V gene sequence: CDR1 SNHLY, CDR2 FYNNEI. V was cut by 7 bases and J by 0 bases, with 12 bases left in between. The CDR3 has 14 amino acids. CDR3: CASTGRGLNTEAFF. For the CDR3, the DNA is TGTGCCAGCACTGGGCGGGGCTTGAACACTGAAGCTTTCTTT.

V and J are TRBV5-1 and TRBJ1-4; D not resolved. Germline CDR1 reads SGHRS; CDR2 reads YFSETQ. The germline V and J ends were trimmed by 1 base and 7 bases, with 8 bases remaining between them. The CDR3 contains 13 residues. CDR3 amino acids: CASSLTLREKLFF. CDR3 DNA sequence: TGCGCCAGCAGCTTGACTTTACGTGAAAAACTGTTTTTT.

CDR3 DNA: TGCGCCAGCAGCCAAGAAGGTGCAGCCAACACTGAAGCTTTCTTT. It encodes CASSQEGAANTEAFF. This rearrangement joins TRBV4-1 to TRBJ1-1; D ambiguous. The CDR3 has 15 residues. Trimming cost V 0 bases and J 2 bases, with 10 bases left between them. Germline assignment: CDR1 MGHRA and CDR2 YSYEKL.

The chain joins TRBV11-2 to TRBJ2-3; TRBD2 is a possible D gene (6 bases). V lost 2 bases to trimming and J lost 6 bases, with 15 bases between them. CDR3 size: 15 residues. Germline values: CDR1 SGHAT, CDR2 FQNNGV. The DNA of the CDR3 is TGTGCCAGCAGCTTATTTCTAGGCGGGACCGATACGCAGTATTTT. Translation: CASSLFLGGTDTQYF.

The chain employs TRBV9 and TRBJ1-1; TRBD1 might be the D (5 bases). This CDR3 contains 15 residues. Trimming cost V 3 bases and J 5 bases, with 17 bases left between them. Germline V CDR1 and CDR2: SGDLS, YYNGEE. CDR3 loop: CASSAGPFWGTEAFF. DNA of the CDR3: TGTGCCAGCAGCGCCGGACCGTTTTGGGGGACTGAAGCTTTCTTT.

This rearrangement joins TRBV6-5 to TRBJ2-7; no clear D. The CDR3 has 14 amino acids. Germline lookup yields CDR1 MNHEY and CDR2 SVGAGI. With 6 bases removed from V and 0 bases from J, the gap between germline ends came to 12 bases. DNA for the CDR3: TGTGCCAGCAGCCCCGCCCGGAGCTCCTACGAGCAGTACTTC. It yields the protein CASSPARSSYEQYF.

The chain carries TRBV7-9 and TRBJ2-7, with 8 bases that match TRBD2. Trimming removed 10 bases from V and 3 bases from J; junction bases left unmatched: 8. Germline CDR1 reads SEHNR; CDR2 reads FQNEAQ (reference sequence). The CDR3 consists of 13 residues. The CDR3 sequence: CATRPGGDYEQYF. CDR3 bases: TGTGCCACCCGGCCCGGGGGGGACTACGAGCAGTACTTC.

The chain carries TRBV19 and TRBJ1-3; D is possibly TRBD1 (5 bases). The CDR3 is made up of 14 amino acids. Germline CDR1 reads LNHDA; CDR2 reads SQIVND (reference sequence). The ends were cut back, 4 bases at V and 7 bases at J, with 14 bases in the middle. CDR3 in amino acids: CASSSLDRGNTIYF. In DNA form, the CDR3 reads TGTGCCAGTAGTAGTTTGGACCGGGGGAACACCATATATTTT.

The chain couples TRBV25-1 to TRBJ1-4; no clear D. Trimming removed 3 bases from V and 7 bases from J, with 12 bases in between. CDR3 length equals 14 residues. From germline, CDR1 is MGHDK and CDR2 SYGVNS. The chain's CDR3 is CASSDPLNGEKLFF. The CDR3 DNA sequence: TGTGCCAGCAGTGACCCCCTCAATGGTGAAAAACTGTTTTTT.

As to this clone: An end of the junction differs from the germline gene, which may be a read error. Other DNA sequences of this sample code for an identical CDR3. V is TRBV30 and J is TRBJ1-5; 8 nucleotides agree with TRBD1. CDR1 and CDR2 from the germline V gene are GTSNPN and SVGIG (reference sequence). The CDR3 runs to 17 residues. CDR3: CASHSGQDFYSNQPQHF. The CDR3 DNA reads TGTGCCTCTCACTCGGGACAGGACTTCTATAGCAATCAGCCTCAGCATTTT.

DNA of the CDR3: TGTGCCAGCCTTCCTTCCAGGGTGCCCGGGGAGCTGTTTTTT. It is translated as CASLPSRVPGELFF. This chain connects TRBV19 to TRBJ2-2; TRBD1 might be the D (5 bases). In germline, CDR1 is LNHDA, CDR2 SQIVND (reference sequence). Trimming cost V 9 bases and J 6 bases, with 17 bases left between them. This CDR3 region has 14 residues.

The chain recombines TRBV10-3 with TRBJ1-2; no definite D call. Trimming removed 2 bases from V and 8 bases from J, with 12 bases in between. This CDR3 spans 13 amino acids. Germline loops: CDR1 ENHRY, CDR2 SYGVKD. Here the CDR3 reads CAISEERQLGYTF. The CDR3 coding sequence is TGTGCCATCAGTGAGGAGAGGCAGTTGGGCTACACCTTC.

The chain uses TRBV7-9 and TRBJ2-3; D ambiguous. The CDR3 consists of 11 residues. CDR1 and CDR2 (germline): SEHNR, FQNEAQ (reference sequence). Between the trimmed V and J ends, which lost 6 bases and 2 bases, there was a span of 3 bases. The CDR3 coding sequence is TGTGCCAGCAGTAACACAGATACGCAGTATTTT. Amino acids: CASSNTDTQYF.

The chain carries TRBV10-1 and TRBJ2-5; tentatively, D is TRBD2 (6 bases). CDR1 is WNHNN and CDR2 is SYGVQD in the germline V gene (reference sequence). The CDR3 spans 14 residues. With 8 bases removed from V and 5 bases from J, the gap between germline ends came to 18 bases. CDR3: CASPSFAGRETQYF. The DNA of the CDR3 is TGCGCCAGCCCCTCATTCGCGGGGCGGGAGACCCAGTACTTC.

The sample holds one count of this clone. The chain carries TRBV20-1 and TRBJ1-2; no clear D. Deletions cut 5 bases from V and 8 bases from J, with 12 bases between. The CDR3 extends over 11 amino acids. Germline V gene lookup returns CDR1 DFQATT and CDR2 SNEGSKA (reference sequence). CDR3 nucleotides: TGCAGTGCTCGGGTGAGAAGCGGCTACACCTTC. Translating it yields CSARVRSGYTF.

This chain connects TRBV6-5 to TRBJ2-5; TRBD2 matches 9 bases. V dropped 1 base and J dropped 2; count of bases not matched to a gene: 5. This CDR3 region has 16 residues. Germline CDR1 and CDR2: MNHEY and SVGAGI. As DNA, the CDR3 is TGTGCCAGCAGTTACTTTGCGGGAGGGGTACAAGAGACCCAGTACTTC. Translation gives CASSYFAGGVQETQYF.

The genes are TRBV5-8 and TRBJ1-1, with D tentatively TRBD1 (5 bases). CDR3 length: 13 amino acids. V gave up 0 bases and J gave up 7 bases, with 10 bases separating them. Germline CDR1 and CDR2: SGHTS and YDEGEE. This chain's CDR3 is CASSLERGVEAFF. CDR3 nucleotide sequence: TGTGCCAGCAGCTTGGAAAGAGGGGTTGAAGCTTTCTTT.

This clone was picked up one time. This chain links TRBV6-1 with TRBJ2-3, with D unclear. This CDR3 is 14 amino acids long. From germline, CDR1 is MNHNS and CDR2 SASEGT. Trimming took off 2 bases at V and 0 bases at J, with 6 bases between the two ends. The CDR3 DNA reads as TGTGCCAGCAGTGAATTGTCTAGCACAGATACGCAGTATTTT. It specifies CASSELSSTDTQYF.

The chain joins TRBV6-1 to TRBJ2-2; the match to TRBD2 covers 8 bases. Trimming at V came to 10 bases and at J to 4 bases, leaving 11 bases not matched to a gene. This CDR3 spans 15 amino acids. Germline V gene data show CDR1 as MNHNS and CDR2 as SASEGT. This CDR3 reads CAILHLLAGTGELFF. The CDR3 DNA reads TGTGCCATCCTACACCTTCTAGCGGGCACCGGGGAGCTGTTTTTT.

The chain employs TRBV5-5 and TRBJ1-1; D perhaps matches TRBD1 (5 bases). Trimming cost V 1 base and J 0 bases, with 7 bases left between them. CDR1 is SGHKS, CDR2 YYEKEE, per germline (reference sequence). This CDR3 spans 14 amino acids. The CDR3 is CASSLTGMNTEAFF. CDR3 bases: TGTGCCAGCAGCTTGACAGGAATGAACACTGAAGCTTTCTTT. The full variable domain, its missing parts supplied by reference TRBV5-5 and TRBJ1-1, is DAGVTQSPTHLIKTRGQQVTLRCSPISGHKSVSWYQQVLGQGPQFIFQYYEKEERGRGNFPDRFSARQFPNYSSELNVNALLLGDSALYLCASSLTGMNTEAFFGQGTRLTVV.

J is TRBJ1-4 and V is TRBV19, with 9 bases matching TRBD1. V gave up 5 bases and J gave up 6 bases; unmatched junction bases: 7. CDR1 and CDR2 from the germline V gene are LNHDA and SQIVND (reference sequence). The CDR3 contains 15 residues. The CDR3 nucleotides are TGTGCCAGTAGTCCAGGGACAGGGTGGGATGAAAAACTGTTTTTT. This gives the protein CASSPGTGWDEKLFF.

The chain uses TRBV5-4 and TRBJ2-1; TRBD2 agrees at 9 bases. The CDR3 runs 17 residues. CDR1 is SGHNT and CDR2 is YYREEE in the germline V gene (reference sequence). The ends lost 0 bases at V and 2 bases at J; junction bases unmatched: 6. For the CDR3, the DNA is TGTGCCAGCAGCTTGGGAGGGGGACTAGCAGCCTACAATGAGCAGTTCTTC. Translating gives CASSLGGGLAAYNEQFF.

This chain uses TRBV2 with TRBJ2-3; 7 bases are shared with TRBD1. The length of the CDR3 is 13 residues. Germline-derived CDR1 and CDR2 are SNHLY and FYNNEI. After removal of 6 bases from V and 5 bases from J, the junction contained 5 bases not matched to a gene. This CDR3 reads CASSNRGIDTQYF. CDR3 bases: TGTGCCAGCAGCAACAGGGGAATAGATACGCAGTATTTT.

The V and J genes are TRBV7-2 and TRBJ2-5; 7 bases map to TRBD1. The CDR3 consists of 14 residues. V lost 4 bases and J lost 2; bases outside the gene matches: 4. Germline V gene lookup returns CDR1 SGHTA and CDR2 FQGNSA. The CDR3 nucleotides read TGTGCCAGCAGCTCGGGGACAGCACAAGAGACCCAGTACTTC. As protein: CASSSGTAQETQYF. The variable domain in full, with the rest retrieved from reference TRBV7-2 and TRBJ2-5, is GAGVSQSPSNKVTEKGKDVELRCDPISGHTALYWYRQSLGQGLEFLIYFQGNSAPDKSGLPSDRFSAERTGGSVSTLTIQRTQQEDSAVYLCASSSGTAQETQYFGPGTRLLVL.

The rearrangement joins TRBV10-1 to TRBJ2-7; D call uncertain. CDR3 length: 11 amino acids. V dropped 11 bases and J dropped 2 bases, with 10 bases sitting between them. The germline gives CDR1 WNHNN, CDR2 SYGVQD (reference sequence). The CDR3 DNA sequence: TGCGCCCGGCCGGTGACCTACGAGCAGTACTTC. Encoded protein: CARPVTYEQYF.

This chain links TRBV19 with TRBJ2-7; TRBD2 might be the D (6 bases). CDR1 is LNHDA, CDR2 SQIVND, per germline (reference sequence). Trimming removed 5 bases at V and 4 bases at J, with 21 bases between. This CDR3 is built from 16 residues. In DNA form, the CDR3 reads TGTGCCAGTAGTTCCCCTGGCGGGGCCGGGGTATACGAGCAGTACTTC. It yields the protein CASSSPGGAGVYEQYF. The entire variable domain, with the rest obtained from reference TRBV19 and TRBJ2-7, is as follows: DGGITQSPKYLFRKEGQNVTLSCEQNLNHDAMYWYRQDPGQGLRLIYYSQIVNDFQKGDIAEGYSVSREKKESFPLTVTSAQKNPTAFYLCASSSPGGAGVYEQYFGPGTRLTVT.